This T cell receptor (beta chain) was obtained from a study of T cell responses to AZD1222 COVID-19 vaccine. The study, taken as a whole, reports: Donors, mostly white British, included more females; clonal diversity was possibly underestimated. Without day 14 samples, only post-peak T cell repertoires were studied.

Method: immunoSEQ multiplex PCR; TCRdb's copy keeps in-frame clones and lacks some. The sample yields about 140,000 clones, approximately 91% seen once. To note about this clone: Its antigen is undetermined.

Pooling was applied to second doses at about 4 or about 12 weeks. The source was peripheral blood, collected 28 days after the second AZD1222 dose. The TCR comes from an adult who received the AZD1222 COVID-19 vaccine.

CDR3 region: CSDDPIWDRQTQPQHF. The CDR3 region has the DNA TGCAGCGATGACCCTATCTGGGACAGGCAAACTCAGCCCCAGCATTTT. The chain employs TRBV29-1 and TRBJ1-5; 8 bases match TRBD1. J gave up 6 bases and V 7 bases, and 17 bases lay outside the gene matches. Germline values: CDR1 SQVTM, CDR2 ANQGSEA. CDR3 size: 16 residues.